This paragraph covers one T cell receptor beta chain sequence. Germline V CDR1 and CDR2: SGHTA, FQGNSA. With 4 bases removed from V and 3 bases from J, the gap between germline ends came to 16 bases. The length of the CDR3 is 15 residues. This specimen comes from a study of shared T cell receptors in the human thymus. The protocol was immunoSEQ multiplex PCR, while the TCRdb copy is restricted to in-frame clones and leaves out a portion. The profile shows about 660,000 clones, roughly 90% of them singletons. The same data also contributed to another study, on human thymus T cells. This second study notes: Surgeons resected thymus tissue during corrective heart surgery. Repertoires sampled from thymus and blood appeared biased in V and J gene usage.

Sequencing was carried out using thymocytes. The origin of this receptor is a boy under two years old with a congenital heart defect. This rearrangement joins TRBV7-2 to TRBJ2-7, with D possibly TRBD2 on 6 matching bases. As DNA, the CDR3 is TGTGCCAGCAGCTACCCCCCTAGCGTCAGCTACGAGCAGTACTTC. It yields the protein CASSYPPSVSYEQYF.